This TCR beta chain was found in a study of beta chain features in type 1 diabetes. Whole-study context: The study examined about 100 million sorted cells across all samples. General observations from the study: For Type 1 diabetes patients, all four CD4+ subsets carried TCRB CDR3s that were moderately but significantly shorter. The similarity of naive, central memory and Treg TCRB repertoires appeared greater among patients than among healthy donors.

This clone was recorded a few times. The antigen is undetermined. The whole isolated RNA underwent reverse transcription, so sequencing captured expressed TCRB transcripts. Sequencing was performed with immunoSEQ multiplex PCR; in TCRdb, only in-frame clones are kept and a portion is missing. The table shows over 200,000 clones, with about 11% occurring only once. By way of CD45RO/CCR7/CD25/CD127/CD95/CD27, the CD4+ regulatory, stem cell-like memory, central memory and naive cells were sorted. Each sorted fraction was over 98% pure. The junction had 7 bases not matched to a gene; V was cut back by 5 bases and J by 3 bases. The length of the CDR3 is 16 residues. The germline CDR1 and CDR2 sequences are SGHTA and FQGTGA.

Sequencing was done on a sample of naive CD4+ T cells from blood. The chain employs TRBV7-3 and TRBJ2-1; TRBD2 matches 10 bases. The receptor was derived from a man younger than 45 with type 1 diabetes. The CDR3 loop reads CASSRTGTSVYNEQFF. The DNA for the CDR3 is TGTGCCAGCAGCCGAACGGGGACTAGCGTCTACAATGAGCAGTTCTTC.